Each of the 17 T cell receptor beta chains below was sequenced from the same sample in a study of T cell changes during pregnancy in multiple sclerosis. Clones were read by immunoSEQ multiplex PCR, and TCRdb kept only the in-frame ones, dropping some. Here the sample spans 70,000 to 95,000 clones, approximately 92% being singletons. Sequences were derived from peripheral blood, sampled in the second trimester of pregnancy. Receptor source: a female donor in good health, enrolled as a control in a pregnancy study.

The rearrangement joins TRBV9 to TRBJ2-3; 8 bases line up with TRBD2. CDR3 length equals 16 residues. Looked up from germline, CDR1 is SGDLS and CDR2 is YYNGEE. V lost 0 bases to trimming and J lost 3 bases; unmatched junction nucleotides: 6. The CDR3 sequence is CASSVGTSWATDTQYF. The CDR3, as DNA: TGTGCCAGCAGCGTAGGGACTAGCTGGGCGACAGATACGCAGTATTTT.

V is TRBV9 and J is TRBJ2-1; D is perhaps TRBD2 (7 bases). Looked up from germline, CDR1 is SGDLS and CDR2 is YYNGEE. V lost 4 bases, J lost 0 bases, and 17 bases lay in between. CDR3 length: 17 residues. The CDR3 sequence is CASSSGGRGSSYNEQFF. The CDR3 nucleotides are TGTGCCAGCAGCTCCGGGGGGCGGGGCAGCTCCTACAATGAGCAGTTCTTC. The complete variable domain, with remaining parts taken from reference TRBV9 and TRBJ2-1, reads DSGVTQTPKHLITATGQRVTLRCSPRSGDLSVYWYQQSLDQGLQFLIQYYNGEERAKGNILERFSAQQFPDLHSELNLSSLELGDSALYFCASSSGGRGSSYNEQFFGPGTRLTVL.

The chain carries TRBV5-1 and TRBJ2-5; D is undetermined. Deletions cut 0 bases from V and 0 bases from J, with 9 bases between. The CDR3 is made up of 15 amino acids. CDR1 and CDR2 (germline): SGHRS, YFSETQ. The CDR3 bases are TGCGCCAGCAGCTTGGTCTACGGGTACCAAGAGACCCAGTACTTC. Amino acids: CASSLVYGYQETQYF.

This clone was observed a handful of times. CDR3 protein: CASSPRTGYNEQFF. For the CDR3, the DNA is TGTGCCAGCAGCCCCCGGACAGGGTACAATGAGCAGTTCTTC. The chain uses TRBV7-9 and TRBJ2-1, with 8 bases that match TRBD1. This CDR3 contains 14 residues. Losses at the gene ends were 5 bases for V and 4 bases for J; bases not matched to a gene: 4. Per germline, CDR1 SEHNR and CDR2 FQNEAQ (reference sequence).

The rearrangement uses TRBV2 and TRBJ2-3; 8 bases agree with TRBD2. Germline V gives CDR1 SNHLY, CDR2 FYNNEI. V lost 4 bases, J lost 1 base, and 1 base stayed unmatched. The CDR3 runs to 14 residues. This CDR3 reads CASSVSGGTDTQYF. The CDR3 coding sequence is TGTGCCAGCAGTGTTAGCGGGGGCACAGATACGCAGTATTTT. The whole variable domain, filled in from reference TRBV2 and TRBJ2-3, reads EPEVTQTPSHQVTQMGQEVILRCVPISNHLYFYWYRQILGQKVEFLVSFYNNEISEKSEIFDDQFSVERPDGSNFTLKIRSTKLEDSAMYFCASSVSGGTDTQYFGPGTRLTVL.

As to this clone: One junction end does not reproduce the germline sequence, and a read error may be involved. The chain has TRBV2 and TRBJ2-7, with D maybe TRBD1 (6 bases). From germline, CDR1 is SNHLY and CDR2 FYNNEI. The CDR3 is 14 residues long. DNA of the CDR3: TGTGCCAGCAGTGAATTAGGGCAGGGGACGAACTTCCACTTC. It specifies CASSELGQGTNFHF.

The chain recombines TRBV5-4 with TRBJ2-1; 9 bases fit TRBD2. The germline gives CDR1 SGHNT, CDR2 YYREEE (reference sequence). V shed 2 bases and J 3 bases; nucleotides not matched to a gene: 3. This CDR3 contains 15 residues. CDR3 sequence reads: CASSLAGGIYNEQFF. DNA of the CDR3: TGTGCCAGCAGCTTAGCGGGGGGCATCTACAATGAGCAGTTCTTC.

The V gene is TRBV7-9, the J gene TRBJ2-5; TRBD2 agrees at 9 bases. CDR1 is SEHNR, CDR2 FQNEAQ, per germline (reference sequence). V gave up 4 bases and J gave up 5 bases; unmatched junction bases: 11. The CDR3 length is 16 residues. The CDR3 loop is CASSSGAGGPQETQYF. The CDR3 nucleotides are TGTGCCAGCAGCTCTGGGGCGGGGGGGCCGCAGGAGACCCAGTACTTC.

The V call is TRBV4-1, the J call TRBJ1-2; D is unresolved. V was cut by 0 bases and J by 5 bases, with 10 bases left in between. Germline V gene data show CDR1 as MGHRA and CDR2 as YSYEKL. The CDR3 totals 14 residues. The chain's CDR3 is CASSQDGDSYGYTF. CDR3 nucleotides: TGCGCCAGCAGCCAAGATGGAGACTCTTATGGCTACACCTTC.

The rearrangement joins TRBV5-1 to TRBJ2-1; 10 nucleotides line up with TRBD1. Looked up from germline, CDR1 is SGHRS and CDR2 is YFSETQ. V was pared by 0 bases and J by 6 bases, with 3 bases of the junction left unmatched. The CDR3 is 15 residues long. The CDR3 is CASSLGGQGFNEQFF. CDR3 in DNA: TGCGCCAGCAGCTTGGGGGGACAGGGGTTCAATGAGCAGTTCTTC.

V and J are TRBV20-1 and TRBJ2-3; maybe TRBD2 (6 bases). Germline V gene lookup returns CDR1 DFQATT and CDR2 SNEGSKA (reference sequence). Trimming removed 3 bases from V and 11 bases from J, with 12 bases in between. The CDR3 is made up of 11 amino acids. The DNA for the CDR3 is TGCAGTGCTAGGATCGGGGGACTGCAGTATTTT. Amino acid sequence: CSARIGGLQYF.

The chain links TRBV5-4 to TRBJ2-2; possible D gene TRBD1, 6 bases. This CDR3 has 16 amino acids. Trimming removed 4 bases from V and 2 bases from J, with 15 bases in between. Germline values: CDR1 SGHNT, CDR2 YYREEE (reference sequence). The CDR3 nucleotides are TGTGCCAGCAGCACCTCACAGGGACCAAACACCGGGGAGCTGTTTTTT. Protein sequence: CASSTSQGPNTGELFF.

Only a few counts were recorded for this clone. The chain's CDR3 is CASSFRRGRLRGEQFF. In nucleotides, the CDR3 is TGTGCCAGCTCTTTCCGAAGGGGCAGGCTGCGGGGTGAGCAGTTCTTC. This rearrangement joins TRBV25-1 to TRBJ2-1; D might be TRBD2 (6 bases). This CDR3 contains 16 residues. V lost 8 bases, J lost 9 bases, and 26 bases lay in between. Per the germline V gene, CDR1 is MGHDK and CDR2 is SYGVNS.

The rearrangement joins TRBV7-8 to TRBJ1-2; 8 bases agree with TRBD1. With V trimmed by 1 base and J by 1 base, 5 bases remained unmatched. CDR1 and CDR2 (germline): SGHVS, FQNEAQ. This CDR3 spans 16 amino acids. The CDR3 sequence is CASSLGGTGFNYGYTF. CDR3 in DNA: TGTGCCAGCAGCTTAGGGGGGACAGGTTTTAACTATGGCTACACCTTC. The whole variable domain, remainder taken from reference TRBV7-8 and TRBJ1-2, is GAGVSQSPRYKVAKRGQDVALRCDPISGHVSLFWYQQALGQGPEFLTYFQNEAQLDKSGLPSDRFFAERPEGSVSTLKIQRTQQEDSAVYLCASSLGGTGFNYGYTFGSGTRLTVV.

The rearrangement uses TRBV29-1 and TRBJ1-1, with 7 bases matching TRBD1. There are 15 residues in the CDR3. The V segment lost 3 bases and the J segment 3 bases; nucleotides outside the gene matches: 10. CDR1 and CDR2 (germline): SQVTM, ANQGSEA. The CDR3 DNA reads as TGCAGCGTTGACTTCGGCAGGGGGGCGGACACTGAAGCTTTCTTT. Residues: CSVDFGRGADTEAFF.

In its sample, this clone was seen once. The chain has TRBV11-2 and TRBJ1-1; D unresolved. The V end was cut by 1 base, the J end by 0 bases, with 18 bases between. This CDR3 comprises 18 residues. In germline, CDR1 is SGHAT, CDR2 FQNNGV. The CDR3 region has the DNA TGTGCCAGCAGCTTAGTGACACCCTCGGAGGCTATGAACACTGAAGCTTTCTTT. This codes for CASSLVTPSEAMNTEAFF.

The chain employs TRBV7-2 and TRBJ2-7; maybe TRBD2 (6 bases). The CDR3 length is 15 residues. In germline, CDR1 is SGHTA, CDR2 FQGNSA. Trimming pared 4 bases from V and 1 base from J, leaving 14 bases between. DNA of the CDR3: TGTGCCAGCAGCTCCCAGGGAGGAATTTCCTACGAGCAGTACTTC. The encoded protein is CASSSQGGISYEQYF. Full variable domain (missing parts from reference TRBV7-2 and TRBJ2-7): GAGVSQSPSNKVTEKGKDVELRCDPISGHTALYWYRQSLGQGLEFLIYFQGNSAPDKSGLPSDRFSAERTGGSVSTLTIQRTQQEDSAVYLCASSSQGGISYEQYFGPGTRLTVT.